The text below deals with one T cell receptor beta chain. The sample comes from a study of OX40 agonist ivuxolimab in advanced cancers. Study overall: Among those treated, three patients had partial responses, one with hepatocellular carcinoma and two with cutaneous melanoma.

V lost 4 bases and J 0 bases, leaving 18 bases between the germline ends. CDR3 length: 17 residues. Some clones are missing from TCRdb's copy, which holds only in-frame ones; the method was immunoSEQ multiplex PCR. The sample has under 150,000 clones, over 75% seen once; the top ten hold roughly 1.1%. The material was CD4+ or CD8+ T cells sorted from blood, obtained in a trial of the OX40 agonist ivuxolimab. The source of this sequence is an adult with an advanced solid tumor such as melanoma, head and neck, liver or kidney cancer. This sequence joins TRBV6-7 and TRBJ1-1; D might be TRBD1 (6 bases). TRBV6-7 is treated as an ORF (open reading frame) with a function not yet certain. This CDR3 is CASSLGGYGSMNTEAFF. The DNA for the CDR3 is TGTGCCAGCAGTTTAGGGGGTTACGGCTCCATGAACACTGAAGCTTTCTTT.